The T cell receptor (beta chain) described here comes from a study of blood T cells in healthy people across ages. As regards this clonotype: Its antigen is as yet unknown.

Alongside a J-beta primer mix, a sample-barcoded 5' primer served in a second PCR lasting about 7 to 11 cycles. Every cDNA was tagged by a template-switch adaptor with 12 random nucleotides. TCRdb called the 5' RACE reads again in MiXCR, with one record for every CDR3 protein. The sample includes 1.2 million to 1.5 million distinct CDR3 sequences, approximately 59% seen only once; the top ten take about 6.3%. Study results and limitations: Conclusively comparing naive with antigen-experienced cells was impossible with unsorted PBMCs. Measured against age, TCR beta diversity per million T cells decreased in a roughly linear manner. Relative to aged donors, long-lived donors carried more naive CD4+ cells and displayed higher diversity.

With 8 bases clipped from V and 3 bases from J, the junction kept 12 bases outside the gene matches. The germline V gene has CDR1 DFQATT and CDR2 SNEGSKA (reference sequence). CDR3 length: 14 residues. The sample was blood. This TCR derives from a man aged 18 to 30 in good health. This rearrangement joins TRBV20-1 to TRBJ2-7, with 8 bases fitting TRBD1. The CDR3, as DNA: TGCAGTACTGAAGGACAGGGAACGAGCTACGAGCAGTACTTC. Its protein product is CSTEGQGTSYEQYF.